What follows describes a single TCR beta chain. Its specificity is unknown. These data originate in a study of shared clonotypes between healthy human individuals. Study-level background: Three CD4 naive, three CD4 memory, two CD8 naive and one CD8 memory plate were used per donor. Study findings and constraints: The study found lower generation probabilities in non-shared clonotypes than in those shared by all four donors.

Source study methods: As immunoSEQ supplied junction-only sequences (without quality scores), filtering differed. Sequenced by immunoSEQ multiplex PCR; TCRdb stores in-frame clones only, minus some. The V and J calls and the clone size are those of that table, but D and trimming were determined from the DNA. The sample records 2,100,000 or so clones, approximately 96% being singletons. Losses at the gene ends were 6 bases for V and 2 bases for J; bases not matched to a gene: 4. The CDR3 has 14 residues. CDR1 and CDR2 (germline): MNHEY, SVGAGI. Material: naive CD4+ T cells sorted from blood. The subset denotes: CD45RA+ positively selected. The receptor comes from a man between 18 and 35 years old in good health. This rearrangement joins TRBV6-5 to TRBJ2-5; 9 positions agree with TRBD1. This CDR3 reads CASSTGTGQETQYF. In nucleotides, the CDR3 is TGTGCCAGCAGCACCGGGACAGGGCAAGAGACCCAGTACTTC.